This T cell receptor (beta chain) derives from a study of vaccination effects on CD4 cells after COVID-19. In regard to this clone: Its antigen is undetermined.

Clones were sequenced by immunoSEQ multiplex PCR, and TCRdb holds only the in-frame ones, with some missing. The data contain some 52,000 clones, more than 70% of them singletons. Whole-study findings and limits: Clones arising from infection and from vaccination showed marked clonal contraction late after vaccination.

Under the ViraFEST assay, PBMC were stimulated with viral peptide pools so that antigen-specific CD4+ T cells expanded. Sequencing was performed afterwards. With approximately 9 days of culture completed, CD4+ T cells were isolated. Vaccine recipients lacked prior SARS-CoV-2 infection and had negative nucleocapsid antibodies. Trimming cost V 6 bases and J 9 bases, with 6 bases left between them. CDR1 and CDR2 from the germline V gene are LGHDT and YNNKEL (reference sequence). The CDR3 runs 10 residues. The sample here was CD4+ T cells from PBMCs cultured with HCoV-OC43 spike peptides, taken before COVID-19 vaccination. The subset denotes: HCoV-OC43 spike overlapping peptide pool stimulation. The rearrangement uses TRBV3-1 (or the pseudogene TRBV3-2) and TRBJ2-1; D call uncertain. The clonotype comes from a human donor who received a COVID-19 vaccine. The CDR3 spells CASRVGEQFF. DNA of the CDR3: TGTGCCAGCAGGGTGGGTGAGCAGTTCTTC.